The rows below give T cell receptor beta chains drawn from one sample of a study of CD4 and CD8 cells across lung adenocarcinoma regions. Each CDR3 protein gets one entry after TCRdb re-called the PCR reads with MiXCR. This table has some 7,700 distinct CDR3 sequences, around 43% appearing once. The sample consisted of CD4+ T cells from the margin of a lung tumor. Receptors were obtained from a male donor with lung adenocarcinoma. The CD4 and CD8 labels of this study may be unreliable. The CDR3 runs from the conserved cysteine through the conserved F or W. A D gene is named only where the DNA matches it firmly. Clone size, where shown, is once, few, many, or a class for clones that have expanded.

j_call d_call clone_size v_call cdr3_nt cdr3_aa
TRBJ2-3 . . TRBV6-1 TGTGCCAGCATTCTACGCGGCTCTAGGCTGTGGGCCAAAAACACTCAGTATTTT CASILRGSRLWAKNTQYF
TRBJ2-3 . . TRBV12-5 TGTGCTAGTCCTATCCATTCAAGGAACAGATACGCAGTATTT CASPIHSRNRYAVF
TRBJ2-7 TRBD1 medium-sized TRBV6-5 TGTGCCAGCGCGCACAGGGGTTCTACCTACGAGCAGTACTTC CASAHRGSTYEQYF
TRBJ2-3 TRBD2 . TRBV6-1 TGTGCCAGCAGTGAGGGGGGCGGGGGGCAAGATACGCAGTACTTT CASSEGGGGQDTQYF
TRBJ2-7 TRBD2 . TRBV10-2 TGCGCCAGCAGTCTCTTTGGGGGGGGCTACGAGCAGTACTTC CASSLFGGGYEQYF
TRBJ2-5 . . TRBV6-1 TGTGCCAGCAGCGAACTGACAGATTACAATGAGCAGTACTTC CASSELTDYNEQYF
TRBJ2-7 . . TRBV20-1 TGCAGTGCCGCGACCTACGAGCAGTACTTC CSAATYEQYF
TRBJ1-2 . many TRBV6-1 TGTGCCAGCAGTCCCTTCAATGGGCTGGAGGGCTACACCTTC CASSPFNGLEGYTF
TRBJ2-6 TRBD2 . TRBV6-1 TGTGCCACCCTAGGTAGCGGGAGGGCTTCTGGGGCCAACGTCCTGTCCTTC CATLGSGRASGANVLSF
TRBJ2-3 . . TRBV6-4 TGTGCCAGCAGTGAGCGGCGAGTTTCGGATATTCAGTATTTT CASSERRVSDIQYF
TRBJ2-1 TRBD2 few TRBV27 TGTGCCAGCAGTTTTTCAGCGGGGGATAATCCGGGTGAGCAGTTCTTC CASSFSAGDNPGEQFF
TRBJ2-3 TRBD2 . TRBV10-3 TGTGCCATCAGACTGGCGGGAGGGACAGACACGCAGTATTTC CAIRLAGGTDTQYF
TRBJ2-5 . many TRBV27 TGTGCCAGCAGTTCCCGCCTCGATATCAGGACCCAGTACTTC CASSSRLDIRTQYF
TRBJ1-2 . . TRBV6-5 TGTGCCAGCAGTTACGTCGGGGACGGTAACTATGGCTACACCTTC CASSYVGDGNYGYTF
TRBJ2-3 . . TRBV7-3 TGTGCCAGCAGCTTAATGGATATCACAGATACGCAGTATTTT CASSLMDITDTQYF
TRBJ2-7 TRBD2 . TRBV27 TGTGCCAGCAGAGAGATAGCGGGGGTTGAGCAGTACTTC CASREIAGVEQYF
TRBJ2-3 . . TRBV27 TGTGCCAGCAGTTTCAACCCCGTAGCGCGTGAGCCAGATACGCAGTATTTC CASSFNPVAREPDTQYF
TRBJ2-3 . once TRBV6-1 TGTGCCAGCCAGGGTGTCCGCACTGGGGCGCTGTATTTT CASQGVRTGALYF
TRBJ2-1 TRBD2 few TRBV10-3 TGTGCCATCAGTGAGGGGATAGCGGGGGCCTTCTCCTACAATGAGCAGTTCTTC CAISEGIAGAFSYNEQFF
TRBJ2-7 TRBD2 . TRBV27 TGTGCCAGCAGAGCCACGGGGGGGGCGGGGGGCCCTAGCAAAGATACGCAGTACTTC CASRATGGAGGPSKDTQYF
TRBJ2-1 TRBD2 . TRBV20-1 TGCAGTGCTAGTTTAGCGGGAGTTTTGCTTGAGCAGTTCTTC CSASLAGVLLEQFF
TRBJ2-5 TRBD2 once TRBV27 TGTGCCAGCAGATCGGGAGGACTGGCGCGGGCGACAGAGACCCAGTATTTC CASRSGGLARATETQYF
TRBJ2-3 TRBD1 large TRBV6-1 TGTGCCAGCAGTGAAGCCGGGACAGGGGTTGGGGATACGCAGTATTTT CASSEAGTGVGDTQYF
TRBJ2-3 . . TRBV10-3 TGTGCCATCAGTGAGGTTGAGGGGGGGGGAGGCACAAACATTCAGTATTTT CAISEVEGGGGTNIQYF
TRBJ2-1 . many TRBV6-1 TGTGCCAGCAGTGAGGTCGGGACACACTACGAGCAGTTCTTC CASSEVGTHYEQFF
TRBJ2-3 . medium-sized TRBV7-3 TGTGCCAGCAGCTTAACTAGCGAAGATACGCAGTATTTT CASSLTSEDTQYF
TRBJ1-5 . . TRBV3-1 TGTGCCAGCAGCCAAGATTGGGGGGTCGGACAGCCCCAGCATTTT CASSQDWGVGQPQHF
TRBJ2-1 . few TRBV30 TGTGCCTGGAGTGTCTATCGTGGGGCTAGCTCTGACAATGAGCAGTTCTTC CAWSVYRGASSDNEQFF
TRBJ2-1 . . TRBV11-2 TGTGCCAGCAGCTCCGGGCCGGCGCAGTTCTTC CASSSGPAQFF
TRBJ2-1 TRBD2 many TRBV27 TGTGCCAGCAGTCCTCTTAGCGGGGGTGAGACCCAGTTCTTC CASSPLSGGETQFF
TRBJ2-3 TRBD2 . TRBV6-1 TGTGCCAGCAGGGAAGCCGGGGGGGGGCCCACAGATACCCAGTATTTT CASREAGGGPTDTQYF
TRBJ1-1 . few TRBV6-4 TGTGCCAGCAGTGTTGAGAAGCACACTGAAGCTTTCTTT CASSVEKHTEAFF
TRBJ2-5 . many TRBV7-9 TGTGCCAGCATCCAACAGGGTTTAGGAGAGACCCAGTACTTC CASIQQGLGETQYF
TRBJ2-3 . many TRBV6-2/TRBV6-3 TGTGCCAGCACTACCACAGATACGCAGTATTTT CASTTTDTQYF
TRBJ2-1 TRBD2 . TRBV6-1 TGTGCCAGCATCGACCCTTTAGCGGGGGGGCCGGACGACGAGCAGTTCTTC CASIDPLAGGPDDEQFF
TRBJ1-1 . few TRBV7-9 TGTGCCAGCAGCTTATATCAAGGCACTGAAGCTTTCTTT CASSLYQGTEAFF
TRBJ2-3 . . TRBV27 TGTGCCAGCAGATGCGTAGGGCTGGCGCGGGCGAAAAATATGCAGTATTTT CASRCVGLARAKNMQYF
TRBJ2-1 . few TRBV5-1 TGCGCCAGCAGCTTGGACAGGGGTTCCGGGGGCTTCAATGAGCAGTTCTTC CASSLDRGSGGFNEQFF
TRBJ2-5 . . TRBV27 TGTGCCGGGAGTTTATGGGGGCGTGAGGCAGAGACGCAGTATTTC CAGSLWGREAETQYF
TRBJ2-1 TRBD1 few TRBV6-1 TGTGCCAGCCGAGGGACAGCCTCCTACAATGAGCAGTTCTTC CASRGTASYNEQFF
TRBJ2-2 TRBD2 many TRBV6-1 TGTGCCAGCCGGCAGGCCGGGACTAGCAGGAGCGGGGAGCTGTTTTTT CASRQAGTSRSGELFF
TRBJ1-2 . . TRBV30 TGTGTCTGCTCCGAAATTTGGACTGTCTTC CVCSEIWTVF
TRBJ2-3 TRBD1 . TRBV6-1 TGTGCCAGCAGCGGCCGGGCTGTGGGGACAGGGACGCAGTATTTT CASSGRAVGTGTQYF
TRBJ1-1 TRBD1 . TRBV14 TGTGCCAGCAGCCAAGATAGAGGGGGCTTGAGCACTGAAGCTTTCTTT CASSQDRGGLSTEAFF